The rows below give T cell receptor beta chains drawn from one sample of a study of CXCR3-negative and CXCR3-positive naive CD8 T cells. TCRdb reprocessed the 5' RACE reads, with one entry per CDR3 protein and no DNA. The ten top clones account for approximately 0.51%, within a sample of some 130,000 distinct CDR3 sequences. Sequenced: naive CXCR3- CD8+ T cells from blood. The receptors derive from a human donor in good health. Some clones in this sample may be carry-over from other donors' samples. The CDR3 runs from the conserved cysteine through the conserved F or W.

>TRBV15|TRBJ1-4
CATSAGATNEKLFF
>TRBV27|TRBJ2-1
CASSLSGLDNEQFF
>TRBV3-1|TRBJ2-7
CASSQGQSLIGYAEQYF
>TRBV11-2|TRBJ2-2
CAVGGVNTGELFF
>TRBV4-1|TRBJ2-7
CASSPLGQAFAYEQYF
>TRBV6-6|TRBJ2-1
CASSYGTTGEQFF
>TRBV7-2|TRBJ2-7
CASSTPYYEQYF
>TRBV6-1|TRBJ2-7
CASSDQGGPYEQYF
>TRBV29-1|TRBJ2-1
CSVEPRSSYNEQFF
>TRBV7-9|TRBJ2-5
CASSLFFGQETQYF
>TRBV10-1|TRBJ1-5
CASIAPGRMSDQPQHF
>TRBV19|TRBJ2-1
CASSHGYNEQFF
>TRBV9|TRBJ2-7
CASSVEAGSSYEQYF
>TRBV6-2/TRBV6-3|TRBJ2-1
CASSQTGNEQFF
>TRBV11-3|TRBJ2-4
CASSLRGASEQYF
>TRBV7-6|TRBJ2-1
CASSLESGGLDEQFF
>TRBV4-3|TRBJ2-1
CASSQEGLAGVPVNEQFF
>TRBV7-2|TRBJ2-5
CASSGGNQETQYF
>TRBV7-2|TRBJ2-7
CASTRTGGDPYEQYF
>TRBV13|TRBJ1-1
CASSLGTGGASDTEAFF
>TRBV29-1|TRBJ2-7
CSARGGGTYEQYF
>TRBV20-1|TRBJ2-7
CSARAPAASGGPYEQYF
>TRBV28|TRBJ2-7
CASSLGTSDYEQYF
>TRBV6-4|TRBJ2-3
CASSDGTGGPDTQYF
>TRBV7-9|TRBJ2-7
CASSFLGSTYEQYF
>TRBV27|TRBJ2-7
CASSLSGRHYEQYF
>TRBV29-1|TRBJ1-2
CSVPEPLTFNYGYTF
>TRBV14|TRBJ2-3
CASSQEQRVDTQYF
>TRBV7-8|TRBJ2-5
CASSLVVVGAGGHETQYF
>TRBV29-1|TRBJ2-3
CSVIRAERGNPDTQYF
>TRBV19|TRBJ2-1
CASSGAGAENNEQFF
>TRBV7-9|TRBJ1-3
CASSLGTAAGNTIYF
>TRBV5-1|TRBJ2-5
CASSIGQGWETQYF
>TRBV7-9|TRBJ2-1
CASSLVRSNEQFF
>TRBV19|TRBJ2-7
CASSTTWEGHGDYEQYF
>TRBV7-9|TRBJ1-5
CASSQGLSQGDRGSNQPQHF
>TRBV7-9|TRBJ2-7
CASSSGGRAYEQYF
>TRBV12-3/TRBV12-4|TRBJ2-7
CASSFGTGVHHEQYF
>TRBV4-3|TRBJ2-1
CASSQAWADSRLNEQFF
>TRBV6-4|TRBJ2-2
CASILRPNTGELFF